This TCR beta chain was sequenced for a study of T cells after yellow fever vaccination (dated by TCRdb to the late 2010s). At the level of the whole study: The SMART-Seq v4 Ultra Low Input RNA kit was used to prepare libraries from fractions with low cell numbers. To track T-cell clones before and after primary and booster YFV17D yellow fever vaccination, bulk TCR alpha and beta repertoires were sequenced longitudinally. The cohort comprised two healthy male donors, one aged 18 to 29 and one aged 30 to 40 years. Blood was collected at multiple timepoints before and after primary and secondary immunization, and bulk PBMC replicates and cell subsets were isolated. Broad study findings and their caveats: The secondary T-cell response was weaker than the primary response but faster, peaking on day 5 instead of day 15. FACS-sorted repertoires could contain abundant contaminating clonotypes from the bulk population, so computational filtering was required. The study included only a couple of donors, which limits how far the findings can be generalized. After the booster, most clones that had expanded after primary vaccination were detected again (about 95% of CD4 and roughly 86% of CD8), suggesting broad maintenance of memory. A small fraction of clonotypes appeared in both the CD4 and CD8 compartments, likely as a result of convergent recombination.

Per the publication, the treatment or condition label means: live attenuated yellow fever vaccine strain. PBMCs were isolated from peripheral blood using a standard Ficoll-Paque protocol. With anti-CD3 and anti-CD8 staining plus a dextramer loaded with the yellow fever NS4B epitope peptide, the researchers sorted epitope-specific CD8 T cells. RNA was extracted with TriZol from bulk PBMCs, CD4 and CD8 fractions, and dextramer-positive and dextramer-negative fractions. Reading the germline V gene gives CDR1 SQVTM and CDR2 ANQGSEA. Including cysteine and phenylalanine, the CDR3 has 13 amino acids. Only the CDR3 DNA stays, 39 bases, in frame from base 1. V sheds 6 bases and J sheds 2 bases, leaving 14 bases between their ends. TCR cDNA was made using 5'RACE template switching, a step that added a universal primer site and unique molecular identifiers. Priming of cDNA synthesis was performed from both the TCR alpha and TCR beta constant segments. Two PCR steps were used to amplify libraries, with sample barcodes and sequencing adapters being added in the second step. Sequencing of libraries was done on Illumina HiSeq 2500 (2x100 bp) or NovaSeq (2x150 bp). The authors processed their data as follows. Reads were demultiplexed and collapsed into UMI consensus sequences with MIGEC, and V(D)J alignment was performed with MiXCR. Vaccine-responding clonotypes were defined with edgeR using replicate PBMC samples, requiring FDR below 0.01 and a log2 fold change above 5 up to day 15. Each bulk clonotype was labeled CD4 or CD8 based on which sequenced repertoire, CD4 or CD8, contained the clonotype at higher abundance. NS4B-specific clonotypes were defined as those at least 10-fold enriched in dextramer-positive over dextramer-negative fractions; CD4-biased clonotypes were excluded. The public reads were reprocessed in TCRdb via fastp at Q25 and MiXCR, keeping in-frame beta chains. Rows merge per CDR3 protein into single entries with the most common DNA and genes. The V and J calls come from TCRdb's annotation, not from the publication. This sample gives about 45,000 distinct CDR3 sequences in total; about 6.8% of them show up just once. The top ten constitute approximately 15% of the sample.

In this sample, this clonotype turned up a few times. Nothing much larger sits one base from this clone, and base qualities are not available. The chain is made from TRBV29-1 and TRBJ2-7; the D segment cannot be called with confidence. Sequenced here: CD8+ T cells not binding an NS4B(214-222) dextramer, sorted from PBMCs, sampled 45 days after the yellow fever booster vaccination. Interpreted using the paper, the cell subset or site label stands for: NS4B epitope dextramer-negative CD8 T cells. The source is a man aged 30 to 39 who received the YFV17D yellow fever vaccine. The CDR3 in this case is CSVLTIDPYEQYF. The DNA sequence follows: TGCAGCGTCCTGACAATCGACCCCTACGAGCAGTACTTC.